The TCR beta chain described here comes from a study of blood T cell repertoires in COVID-19 (dated by TCRdb to the early 2020s). Context from the whole study: Samples from collaborators originated in the United States, Italy and Spain and spanned both the acute and convalescent phases of COVID-19. The material from the prospective study consisted of cDNA or gDNA derived from T cells, B-cell-depleted T cells, or PBMCs. Deeply sampled blood TCRbeta repertoires from subjects exposed to, actively infected with, or recovered from COVID-19 were included in the dataset. The repertoires were made available in a free public database intended to serve as a resource for research on the immune response to SARS-CoV-2. The samples were drawn from two sources: the first 160 participants of the ongoing ImmuneRACE study, and 1,000 to 1,500 subjects contributed by 6 global collaborators. Sample metadata almost always included a de-identified subject ID, COVID-19 status, age in years and sex. Where available, HLA class I and class II types were taken from metadata supplied by the sample provider and were not determined by assay-based typing. The investigation overall reported the following: The quantity of clinical and demographic metadata differed by source and by participant and was supplied without curation.

TCRbeta CDR3 regions were amplified from genomic DNA by means of the immunoSEQ Assay, a bias-controlled multiplex PCR. The source study handled its data this way. Within the assay, amplification of reference gene primers was used to estimate how many nucleated cells each sample contained. To quantify the absolute abundance of each unique TCRbeta CDR3 rearrangement, sequence reads were collapsed and filtered. For each sample, productive Simpson clonality was calculated as the square root of Simpson's diversity index over productive rearrangements. TCRdb took over this immuneACCESS table, retaining in-frame rearrangements with V and J assigned. Such tables are incomplete; in checked studies, under half of the missing clones stem from an unresolved V gene, and the remainder is unexplained. That table furnishes V, J and clone size, whereas the DNA furnished D and trimming. The sample data list 250,000 to 300,000 clones, and over 80% of these were observed just once. The ten largest clones capture 5.5% to 8% of the sample.

At one collaborating source in Seattle, patients were enrolled during active infection and were followed longitudinally through the course of disease. Collaborating institutions collected whole blood in K2EDTA tubes following their own protocols. For TCRbeta analysis, collaborator samples were shipped as frozen whole blood, as isolated PBMCs, or as DNA extracted from either sample type. As concerns this clone: This clone's antigen is unknown. No base quality values were provided; no much bigger clone lies one nucleotide off. The same CDR3 also results from other DNA sequences found in this sample.

Between the V and J ends, shortened by 2 bases and 1 base respectively, the junction contains 9 bases. From the cysteine up to the phenylalanine, the CDR3 has a length of 14 residues. Kept here is only the CDR3 DNA, which spans 42 bases and is read in frame from base 1. From a lookup of the germline V gene, CDR1 and CDR2 are SGHRS and YFSETQ. The sequenced material came from peripheral blood. The sequence was collected from a woman aged 45-60 years with COVID-19, enrolled during active disease. This chain joins TRBV5-1 to TRBJ1-1; D gene: possibly TRBD1, on 6 matching bases. The CDR3 reads as follows: CASSLQGGNTEAFF. The nucleotide sequence reads TGCGCCAGCAGCTTACAGGGTGGGAACACTGAAGCTTTCTTT.